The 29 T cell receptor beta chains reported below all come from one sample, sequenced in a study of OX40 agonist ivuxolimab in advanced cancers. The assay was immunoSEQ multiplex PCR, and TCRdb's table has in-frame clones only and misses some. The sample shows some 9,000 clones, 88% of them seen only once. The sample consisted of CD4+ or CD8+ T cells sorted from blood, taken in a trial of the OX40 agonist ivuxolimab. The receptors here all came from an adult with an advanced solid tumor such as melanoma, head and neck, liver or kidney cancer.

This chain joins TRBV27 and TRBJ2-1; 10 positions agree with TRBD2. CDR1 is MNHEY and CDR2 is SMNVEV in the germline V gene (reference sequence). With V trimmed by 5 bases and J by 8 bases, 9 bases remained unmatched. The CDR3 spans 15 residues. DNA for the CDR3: TGTGCCAGCAGTCCCCTAGCGGGGGTTGGTGATGAGCAGTTCTTC. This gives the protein CASSPLAGVGDEQFF.

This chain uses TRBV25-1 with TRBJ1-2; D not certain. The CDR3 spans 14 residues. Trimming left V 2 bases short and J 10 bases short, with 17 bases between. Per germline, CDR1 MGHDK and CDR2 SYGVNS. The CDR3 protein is CASSEPGEMWDYTF. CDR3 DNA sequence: TGTGCCAGCAGTGAACCCGGGGAGATGTGGGACTACACCTTC.

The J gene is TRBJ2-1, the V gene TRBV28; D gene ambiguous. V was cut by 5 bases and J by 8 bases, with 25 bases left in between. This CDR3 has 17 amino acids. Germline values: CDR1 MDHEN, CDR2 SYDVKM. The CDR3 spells CASSGTPDLTKWDEQFF. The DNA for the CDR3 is TGTGCCAGCAGTGGAACGCCTGACCTTACGAAATGGGATGAGCAGTTCTTC.

The CDR3 here is CASSLGHIGTANQETQYF. CDR3 in DNA: TGTGCCAGCAGCTTAGGTCATATAGGGACTGCGAACCAAGAGACCCAGTACTTC. The genes are TRBV13 and TRBJ2-5; D possibly corresponds to TRBD2 (6 bases). Trimming pared 0 bases from V and 0 bases from J, leaving 17 bases between. The length of the CDR3 is 18 residues. The V gene's germline CDR1 is PRHDT and CDR2 FYEKMQ (reference sequence).

CDR3 in amino acids: CASSEWGRNTEAFF. CDR3 nucleotide sequence: TGTGCCAGCAGTGAATGGGGGCGGAACACTGAAGCTTTCTTT. The chain is built from TRBV2 and TRBJ1-1; D perhaps matches TRBD1 (6 bases). Trimming took 2 bases from V and 1 from J, leaving 8 bases between them. Germline assignment: CDR1 SNHLY and CDR2 FYNNEI. The length of the CDR3 is 14 residues.

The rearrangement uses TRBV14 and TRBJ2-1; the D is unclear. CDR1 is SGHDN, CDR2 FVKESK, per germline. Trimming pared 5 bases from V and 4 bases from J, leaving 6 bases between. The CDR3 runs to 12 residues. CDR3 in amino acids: CASSNGYNEQFF. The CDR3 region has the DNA TGTGCCAGCAGCAACGGGTACAATGAGCAGTTCTTC.

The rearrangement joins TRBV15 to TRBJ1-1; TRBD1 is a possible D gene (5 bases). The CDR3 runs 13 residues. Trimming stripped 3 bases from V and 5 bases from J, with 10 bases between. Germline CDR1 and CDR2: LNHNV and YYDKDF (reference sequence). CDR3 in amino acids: CATSRVRGTEAFF. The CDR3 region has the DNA TGTGCCACCAGCAGGGTAAGGGGTACTGAAGCTTTCTTT.

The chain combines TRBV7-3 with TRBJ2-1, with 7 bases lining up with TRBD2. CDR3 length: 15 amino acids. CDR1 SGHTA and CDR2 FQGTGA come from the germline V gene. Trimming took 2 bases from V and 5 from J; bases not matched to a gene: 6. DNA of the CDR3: TGTGCCAGCAGCTTAGCACTAGCGCCCCACAATGAGCAGTTCTTC. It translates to CASSLALAPHNEQFF.

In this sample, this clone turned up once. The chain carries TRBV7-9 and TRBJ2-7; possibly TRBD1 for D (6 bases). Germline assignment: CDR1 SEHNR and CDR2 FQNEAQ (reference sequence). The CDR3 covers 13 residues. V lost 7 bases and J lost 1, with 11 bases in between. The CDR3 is CASTDSSSYEQYF. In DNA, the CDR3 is TGTGCCAGCACGGACAGTTCATCCTACGAGCAGTACTTC. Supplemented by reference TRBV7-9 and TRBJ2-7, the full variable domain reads DTGVSQNPRHKITKRGQNVTFRCDPISEHNRLYWYRQTLGQGPEFLTYFQNEAQLEKSRLLSDRFSAERPKGSFSTLEIQRTEQGDSAMYLCASTDSSSYEQYFGPGTRLTVT.

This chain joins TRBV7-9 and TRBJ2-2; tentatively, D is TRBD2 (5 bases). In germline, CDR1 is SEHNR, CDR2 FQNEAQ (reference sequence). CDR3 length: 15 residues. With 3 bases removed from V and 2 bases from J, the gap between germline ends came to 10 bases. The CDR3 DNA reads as TGTGCCAGCAGCTTCGCCGGACTTAACACCGGGGAGCTGTTTTTT. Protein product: CASSFAGLNTGELFF.

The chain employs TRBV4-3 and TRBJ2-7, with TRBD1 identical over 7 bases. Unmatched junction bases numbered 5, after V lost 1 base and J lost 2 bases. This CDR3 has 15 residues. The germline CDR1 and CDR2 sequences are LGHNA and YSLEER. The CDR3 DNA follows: TGCGCCAGCAGCCAAGCAAACAGGGGTCCCTACGAGCAGTACTTC. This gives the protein CASSQANRGPYEQYF.

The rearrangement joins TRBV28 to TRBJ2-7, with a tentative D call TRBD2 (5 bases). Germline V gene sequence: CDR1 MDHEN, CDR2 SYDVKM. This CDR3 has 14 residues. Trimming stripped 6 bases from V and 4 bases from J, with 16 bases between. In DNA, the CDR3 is TGTGCCAGCAGCTATATACTAGAAACATACGAGCAGTACTTC. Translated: CASSYILETYEQYF. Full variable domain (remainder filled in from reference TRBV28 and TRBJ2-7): DVKVTQSSRYLVKRTGEKVFLECVQDMDHENMFWYRQDPGLGLRLIYFSYDVKMKEKGDIPEGYSVSREKKERFSLILESASTNQTSMYLCASSYILETYEQYFGPGTRLTVT.

The CDR3: CASSLAHSYEQYF. Written as DNA, the CDR3 is TGTGCCAGCAGCTTAGCCCACTCCTACGAGCAGTACTTC. This chain joins TRBV7-9 and TRBJ2-7; D not certain. Trimming took off 0 bases at V and 0 bases at J, with 3 bases between the two ends. Germline V gene sequence: CDR1 SEHNR, CDR2 FQNEAQ (reference sequence). The CDR3 has 13 residues.

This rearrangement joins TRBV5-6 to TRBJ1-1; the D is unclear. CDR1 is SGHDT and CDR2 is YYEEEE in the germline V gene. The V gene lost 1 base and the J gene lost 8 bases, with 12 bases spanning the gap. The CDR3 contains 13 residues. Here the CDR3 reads CASSLNPGGEAFF. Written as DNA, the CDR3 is TGTGCCAGCAGCTTGAATCCGGGCGGCGAAGCTTTCTTT.

The CDR3 nucleotides read TGTGCCAGCAGGAGCGGGGGTTACACCATATATTTT. This encodes CASRSGGYTIYF. The chain joins TRBV5-6 to TRBJ1-3; D is perhaps TRBD1 (5 bases). Trimming took off 5 bases at V and 8 bases at J, with 11 bases between the two ends. CDR1 and CDR2 from the germline V gene are SGHDT and YYEEEE. The CDR3 loop spans 12 amino acids.

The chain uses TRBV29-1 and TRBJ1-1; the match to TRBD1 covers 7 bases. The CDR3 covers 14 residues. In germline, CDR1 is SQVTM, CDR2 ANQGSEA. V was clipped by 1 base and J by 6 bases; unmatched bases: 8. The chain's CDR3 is CSVEVTGVIAEAFF. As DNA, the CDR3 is TGCAGCGTTGAAGTCACAGGGGTGATCGCTGAAGCTTTCTTT.

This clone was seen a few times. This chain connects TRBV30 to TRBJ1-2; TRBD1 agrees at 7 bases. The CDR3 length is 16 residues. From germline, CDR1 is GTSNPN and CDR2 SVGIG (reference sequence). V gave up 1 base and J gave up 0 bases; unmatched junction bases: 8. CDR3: CAWSDTPGQPNYGYTF. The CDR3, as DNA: TGTGCCTGGAGTGATACTCCGGGACAGCCTAACTATGGCTACACCTTC.

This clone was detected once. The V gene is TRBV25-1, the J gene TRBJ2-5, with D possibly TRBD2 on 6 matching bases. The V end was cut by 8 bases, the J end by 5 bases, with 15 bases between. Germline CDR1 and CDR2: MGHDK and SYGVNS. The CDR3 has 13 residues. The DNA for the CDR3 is TGTGCCAGCCAAGGCGGGGTAGGGGAGACCCAGTACTTC. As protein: CASQGGVGETQYF.

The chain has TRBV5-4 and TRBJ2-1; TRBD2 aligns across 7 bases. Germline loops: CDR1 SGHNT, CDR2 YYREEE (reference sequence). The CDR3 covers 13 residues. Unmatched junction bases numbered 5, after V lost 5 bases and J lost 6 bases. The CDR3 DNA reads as TGTGCCAGCAGTGCTGGGGAGGGCAATGAGCAGTTCTTC. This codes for CASSAGEGNEQFF.

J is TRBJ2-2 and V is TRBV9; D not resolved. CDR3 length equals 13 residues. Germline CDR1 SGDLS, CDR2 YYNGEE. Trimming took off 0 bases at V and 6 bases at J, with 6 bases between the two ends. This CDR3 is CASSVGTPGELFF. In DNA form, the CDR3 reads TGTGCCAGCAGCGTAGGAACGCCCGGGGAGCTGTTTTTT.

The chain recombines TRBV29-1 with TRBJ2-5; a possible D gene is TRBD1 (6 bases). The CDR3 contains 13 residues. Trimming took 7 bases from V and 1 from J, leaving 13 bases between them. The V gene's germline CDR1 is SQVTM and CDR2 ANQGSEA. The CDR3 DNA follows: TGCAGCGGCCGCCGGGACATCCAAGAGACCCAGTACTTC. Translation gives CSGRRDIQETQYF.

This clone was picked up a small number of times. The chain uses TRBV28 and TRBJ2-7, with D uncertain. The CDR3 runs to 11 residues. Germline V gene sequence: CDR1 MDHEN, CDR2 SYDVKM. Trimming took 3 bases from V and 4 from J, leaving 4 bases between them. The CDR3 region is CASSFGYEQYF. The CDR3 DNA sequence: TGTGCCAGCAGTTTCGGATACGAGCAGTACTTC.

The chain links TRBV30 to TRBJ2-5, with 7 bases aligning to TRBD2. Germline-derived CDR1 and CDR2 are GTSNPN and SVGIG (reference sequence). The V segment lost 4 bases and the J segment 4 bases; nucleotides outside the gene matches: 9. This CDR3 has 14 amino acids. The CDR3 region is CAWKIAGLLETQYF. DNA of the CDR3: TGTGCCTGGAAAATAGCGGGCTTACTAGAGACCCAGTACTTC.

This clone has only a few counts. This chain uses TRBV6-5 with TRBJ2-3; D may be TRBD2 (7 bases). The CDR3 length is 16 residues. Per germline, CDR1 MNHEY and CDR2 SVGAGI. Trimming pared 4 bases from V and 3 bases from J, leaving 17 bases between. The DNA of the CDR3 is TGTGCCAGCAGTTCCCCCAAGGGGGGGCTAACAGATACGCAGTATTTT. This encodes CASSSPKGGLTDTQYF.

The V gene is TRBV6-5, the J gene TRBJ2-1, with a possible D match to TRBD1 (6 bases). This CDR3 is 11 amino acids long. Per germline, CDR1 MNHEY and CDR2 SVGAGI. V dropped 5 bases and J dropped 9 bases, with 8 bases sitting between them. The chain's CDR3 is CASSNRVEQFF. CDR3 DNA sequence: TGTGCCAGCAGTAACAGGGTTGAGCAGTTCTTC.

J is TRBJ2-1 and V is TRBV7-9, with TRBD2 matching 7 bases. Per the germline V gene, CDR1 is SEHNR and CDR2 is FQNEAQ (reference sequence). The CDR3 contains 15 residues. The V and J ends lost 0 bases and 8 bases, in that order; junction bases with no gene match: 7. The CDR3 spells CASSLAVTSFDEQFF. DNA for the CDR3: TGTGCCAGCAGCTTAGCGGTGACTAGCTTCGATGAGCAGTTCTTC.

The CDR3 DNA reads as TGTGCCAGCAGTCCCCCATGGGGGGGTTTACCCCTCCACTTT. Translating gives CASSPPWGGLPLHF. The chain employs TRBV28 and TRBJ1-6; D may be TRBD1 (5 bases). Trimming removed 5 bases from V and 12 bases from J, with 17 bases in between. CDR3 size: 14 residues. In germline, CDR1 is MDHEN, CDR2 SYDVKM.

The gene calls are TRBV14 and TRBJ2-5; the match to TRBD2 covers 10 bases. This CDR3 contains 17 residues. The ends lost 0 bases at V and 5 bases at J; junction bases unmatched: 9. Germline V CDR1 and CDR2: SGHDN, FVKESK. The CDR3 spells CASSQDSDSGRRETQYF. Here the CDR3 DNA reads TGTGCCAGCAGCCAAGATTCGGATAGCGGGAGGCGGGAGACCCAGTACTTC.

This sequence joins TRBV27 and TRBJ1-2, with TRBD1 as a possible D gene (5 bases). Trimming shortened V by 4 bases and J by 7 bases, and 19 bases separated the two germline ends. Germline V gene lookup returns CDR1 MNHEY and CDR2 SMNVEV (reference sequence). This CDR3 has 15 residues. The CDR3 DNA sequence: TGTGCCAGCAGTTCCGGGGGGGGGTCAGTCGTTGGCTACACCTTC. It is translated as CASSSGGGSVVGYTF.